These 14 T cell receptor beta chains share one sample of origin, sequenced in a study of cytomegalovirus exposure and HLA in healthy donors. Using immunoSEQ multiplex PCR, the repertoire was profiled, and TCRdb retains in-frame clones only, with some absent. The profile shows around 60,000 clones, 90% to 96% of them singletons. Sequenced input: PBMCs. Receptors were obtained from a woman younger than 30 in good health and CMV-seronegative.

CDR3 DNA: TGTGCCAGCAGCCCCCCCCCGACTCCGTACTACGAGCAGTACTTC. Translated, it gives CASSPPPTPYYEQYF. The genes are TRBV6-1 and TRBJ2-7; no firm D call. Germline CDR1 and CDR2: MNHNS and SASEGT. The CDR3 spans 15 residues. V lost 6 bases to trimming and J lost 3 bases, with 18 bases between them.

The V call is TRBV10-3, the J call TRBJ2-1; weak D call: TRBD2 (5 bases). Germline CDR1 ENHRY, CDR2 SYGVKD. The V end was cut by 4 bases, the J end by 6 bases, with 19 bases between. The CDR3 has 16 residues. The CDR3 protein is CAISGNLALEANEQFF. The CDR3 DNA reads as TGTGCCATCAGTGGCAACTTGGCCTTGGAGGCCAATGAGCAGTTCTTC.

The chain links TRBV7-5 to TRBJ2-7; no DNA check was done on the table's D call, TRBD2. TRBV7-5 is labeled a pseudogene. CDR3 length: 14 residues. CDR3 DNA sequence: TGTGCCAGAAGCTTATCTAGCGCGTCCTACGAGCAGTACTTC. It codes for CARSLSSASYEQYF.

The gene calls are TRBV4-2 and TRBJ2-1, with D possibly matching TRBD2 (6 bases). Trimming stripped 1 base from V and 4 bases from J, with 17 bases between. Germline V CDR1 and CDR2: LGHNA, YNFKEQ. CDR3 length: 17 residues. The CDR3 region has the DNA TGTGCCAGCAGCCAAGGCCCCTTTAGCGGAAGTTACAATGAGCAGTTCTTC. It translates to CASSQGPFSGSYNEQFF.

This sequence joins TRBV19 and TRBJ1-5; 11 bases are shared with TRBD1. With 4 bases clipped from V and 7 bases from J, the junction kept 9 bases outside the gene matches. Germline CDR1 is LNHDA and CDR2 is SQIVND (reference sequence). The CDR3 totals 16 residues. CDR3 sequence: CASSTTGQGAGQPQHF. The CDR3 DNA follows: TGTGCCAGTAGTACAACCGGACAGGGGGCTGGGCAGCCCCAGCATTTT.

The chain uses TRBV29-1 and TRBJ1-2; TRBD1 matches 9 bases. The germline V gene has CDR1 SQVTM and CDR2 ANQGSEA. This CDR3 contains 15 residues. Trimming cost V 3 bases and J 3 bases; bases outside gene matches: 8. CDR3 nucleotides: TGCAGCGTTGATGGGTTGGGACAGGGCTACTATGGCTACACCTTC. Amino acid sequence: CSVDGLGQGYYGYTF.

The chain employs TRBV7-3 and TRBJ2-3; 15 nucleotides agree with TRBD2. Germline loops: CDR1 SGHTA, CDR2 FQGTGA. V shed 1 base, J shed 0 bases, and the junction held 2 bases outside the gene matches. The length of the CDR3 is 18 residues. DNA for the CDR3: TGTGCCAGCAGCTTAATGGGACTAGCGGGGGGTAGCACAGATACGCAGTATTTT. This gives the protein CASSLMGLAGGSTDTQYF.

The chain combines TRBV4-1 with TRBJ2-3; D possibly corresponds to TRBD2 (6 bases). Trimming left V 1 base short and J 4 bases short, with 12 bases between. This CDR3 comprises 15 residues. The V gene's germline CDR1 is MGHRA and CDR2 YSYEKL. The CDR3 reads CASSQVGGKADTQYF. CDR3 in DNA: TGCGCCAGCAGCCAAGTGGGCGGGAAGGCAGATACGCAGTATTTT.

J is TRBJ2-1 and V is TRBV9; D is perhaps TRBD1 (5 bases). The V gene lost 1 base and the J gene lost 2 bases, with 10 bases spanning the gap. Germline V gene data show CDR1 as SGDLS and CDR2 as YYNGEE. The CDR3 is 15 amino acids. The CDR3 here is CASSVRQTPYNEQFF. The CDR3 bases are TGTGCCAGCAGCGTAAGACAGACCCCCTACAATGAGCAGTTCTTC.

This chain joins TRBV30 and TRBJ2-3, with D maybe TRBD1 (5 bases). Germline CDR1 reads GTSNPN; CDR2 reads SVGIG (reference sequence). CDR3 length equals 14 residues. V was cut by 4 bases and J by 5 bases, with 16 bases left in between. The CDR3 here is CAWTVSGPEDTQYF. In DNA form, the CDR3 reads TGTGCCTGGACGGTGTCAGGGCCCGAAGATACGCAGTATTTT.

For this clone: Compared with germline, one end of the junction differs, possibly owing to a read error. In DNA, the CDR3 is TGTGCCAGCAGTGTATGGGACAGGGCTTTTGAGACCCAGTACTTC. It yields the protein CASSVWDRAFETQYF. The genes are TRBV28 and TRBJ2-5; TRBD1 agrees at 9 bases. The CDR3 length is 15 residues. In germline, CDR1 is MDHEN, CDR2 SYDVKM.

CDR3 coding DNA: TGTGCCAGCAGCCCCGGGGGTAGCGGGAGGTACGAGCAGTACTTC. It encodes CASSPGGSGRYEQYF. The genes are TRBV7-2 and TRBJ2-7; 10 bases line up with TRBD2. From germline, CDR1 is SGHTA and CDR2 FQGNSA. J gave up 4 bases and V 5 bases, and 8 bases lay outside the gene matches. The CDR3 runs 15 residues.

V gene TRBV19 combines with J gene TRBJ2-5, with D possibly matching TRBD2 (5 bases). CDR3 length: 14 amino acids. Trimming took 5 bases from V and 1 from J, leaving 11 bases between them. Germline CDR1 LNHDA, CDR2 SQIVND (reference sequence). CDR3 sequence (DNA): TGTGCCAGTAGTTGGGTGGACTCCCAAGAGACCCAGTACTTC. This gives the protein CASSWVDSQETQYF.

The rearrangement links TRBV7-8 to TRBJ2-5; TRBD2 matches at 8 bases. The length of the CDR3 is 15 residues. After removal of 5 bases from V and 5 bases from J, the junction contained 10 bases not matched to a gene. Germline V lookup: CDR1 SGHVS, CDR2 FQNEAQ. The CDR3 DNA sequence: TGTGCCAGCAGCCCAGTGGCGGGGGGCCTGGAGACCCAGTACTTC. Encoded protein: CASSPVAGGLETQYF.